The rows below give T cell receptor beta chains drawn from one sample of a study of blood T cell repertoires in COVID-19. Libraries were prepared by immunoSEQ multiplex PCR; TCRdb keeps only in-frame clonotypes and omits some of them. The data hold approximately 100,000 clones, with about 79% observed a single time. The sequencing sample was made of peripheral blood. Receptors originate from a woman older than 75 with active or convalescent COVID-19. Both conserved end residues are part of each CDR3. D genes are given only for firm matches. For some rows the clone size is stated as once, few or many, or as a class when expanded; others skip it.

DNA | CDR3 | size | V | length | J | D
TGTGCCAGCAGCAAGCCCAGTCAGACTAGCGGGATGATTTACGAGCAGTACTTC | CASSKPSQTSGMIYEQYF | NA | TRBV6-2/TRBV6-3 | 18 | TRBJ2-7 | TRBD2
TGTGCCACCAGTGATATCAACAGGGATACGCAGTATTTT | CATSDINRDTQYF | NA | TRBV24-1 | 13 | TRBJ2-3 | NA
TGTGCCACCAGCCCCGGGCAGGGTTGGGAAAAACTGTTTTTT | CATSPGQGWEKLFF | NA | TRBV15 | 14 | TRBJ1-4 | NA
TGTGCCAGCAGTGCCTCCGGGACAGAATATCATGGCTACACCTTC | CASSASGTEYHGYTF | NA | TRBV27 | 15 | TRBJ1-2 | TRBD1
TGTGCCTGGAGCGGTGGACAGGGCGGGTCACCCCTCCACTTT | CAWSGGQGGSPLHF | NA | TRBV30 | 14 | TRBJ1-6 | TRBD1
TGTGCCAGCAGTTACCTTACCAGGGACTACGAGCAGTACTTC | CASSYLTRDYEQYF | NA | TRBV6-5 | 14 | TRBJ2-7 | NA
TGCGCCAGCAGCGTAGGACAGGGAGGGGCTGAAGCTTTCTTT | CASSVGQGGAEAFF | NA | TRBV5-1 | 14 | TRBJ1-1 | TRBD1
TGTGCCAGTAGTGGACAGGGTGATGTTGGAAACACCATATATTTT | CASSGQGDVGNTIYF | few | TRBV19 | 15 | TRBJ1-3 | TRBD1
TGTGCCAGCCGGGACAGGGGTCCCTACGAGCAGTACTTC | CASRDRGPYEQYF | NA | TRBV7-2 | 13 | TRBJ2-7 | TRBD1
TGTGCCAGCAGCCGCAACAGACTAGCGGGGATCACAGATACGCAGTATTTT | CASSRNRLAGITDTQYF | NA | TRBV7-2 | 17 | TRBJ2-3 | TRBD2
TGTGCCAGCAGCTCCGACAGGGAATCTTCACCCCTCCACTTT | CASSSDRESSPLHF | NA | TRBV11-2 | 14 | TRBJ1-6 | TRBD1
TGCGCCAGCAGTGAGTCCCGGGGGAATCAGCCCCAGCATTTT | CASSESRGNQPQHF | NA | TRBV10-2 | 14 | TRBJ1-5 | NA
TGTGCCAGCAGCAGGGGACAGCCCCTGACAGATACGCAGTATTTT | CASSRGQPLTDTQYF | NA | TRBV7-2 | 15 | TRBJ2-3 | TRBD1
TGTGCCAGTAGTATAGATCGAACACAAAAGAAATATAGCAATCAGCCCCAGCATTTT | CASSIDRTQKKYSNQPQHF | NA | TRBV19 | 19 | TRBJ1-5 | NA
TGTGCCACCACAGGGATGAGCGGGGCGGAGACCCAGTACTTC | CATTGMSGAETQYF | NA | TRBV19 | 14 | TRBJ2-5 | NA
TGTGCCAGCAGCATTCCCAGGGGGCATCAGCCCCAGCATTTT | CASSIPRGHQPQHF | NA | TRBV5-8 | 14 | TRBJ1-5 | TRBD1